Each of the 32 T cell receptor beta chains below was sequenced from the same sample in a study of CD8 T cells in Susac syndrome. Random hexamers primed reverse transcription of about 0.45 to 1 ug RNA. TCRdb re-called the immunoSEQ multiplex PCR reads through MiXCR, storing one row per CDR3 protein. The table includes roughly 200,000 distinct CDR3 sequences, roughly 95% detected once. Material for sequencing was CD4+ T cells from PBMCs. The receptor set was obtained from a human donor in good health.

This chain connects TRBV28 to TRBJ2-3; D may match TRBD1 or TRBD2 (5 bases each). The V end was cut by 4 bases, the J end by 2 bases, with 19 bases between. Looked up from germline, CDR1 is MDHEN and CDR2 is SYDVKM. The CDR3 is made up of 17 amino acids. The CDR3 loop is CASSSYWDPSPTDTQYF. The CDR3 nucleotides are TGTGCCAGCAGTTCCTACTGGGACCCCTCGCCCACAGATACGCAGTATTTT.

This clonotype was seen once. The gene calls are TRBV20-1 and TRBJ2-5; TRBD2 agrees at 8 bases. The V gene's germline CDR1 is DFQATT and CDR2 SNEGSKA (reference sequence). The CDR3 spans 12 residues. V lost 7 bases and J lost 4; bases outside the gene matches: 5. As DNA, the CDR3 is TGCAGTGTTGAGCGGGAGAGAGAGACCCAGTACTTC. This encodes CSVERERETQYF.

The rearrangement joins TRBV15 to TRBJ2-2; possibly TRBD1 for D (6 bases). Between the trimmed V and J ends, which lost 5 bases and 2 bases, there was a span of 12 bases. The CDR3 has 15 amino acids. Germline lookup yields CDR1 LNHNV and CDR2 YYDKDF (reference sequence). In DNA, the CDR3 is TGTGCCACCAGCCTAAACAGGGCCAACACCGGGGAGCTGTTTTTT. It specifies CATSLNRANTGELFF.

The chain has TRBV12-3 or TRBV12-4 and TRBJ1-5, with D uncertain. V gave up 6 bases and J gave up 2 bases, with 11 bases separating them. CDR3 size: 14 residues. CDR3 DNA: TGTGCCAGCAGCGTTGGGAGAGGCAATCAGCCCCAGCATTTT. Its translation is CASSVGRGNQPQHF.

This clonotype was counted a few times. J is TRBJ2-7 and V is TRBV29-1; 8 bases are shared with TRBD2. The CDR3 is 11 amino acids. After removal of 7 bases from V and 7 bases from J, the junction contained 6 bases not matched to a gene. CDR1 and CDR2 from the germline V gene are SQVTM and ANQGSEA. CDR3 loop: CSARTSREQYF. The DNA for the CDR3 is TGCAGCGCCCGGACTAGCAGGGAGCAGTACTTC.

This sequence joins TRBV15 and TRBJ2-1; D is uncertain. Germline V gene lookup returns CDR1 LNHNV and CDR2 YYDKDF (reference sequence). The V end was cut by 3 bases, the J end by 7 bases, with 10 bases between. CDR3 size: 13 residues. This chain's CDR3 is CATSSTLGNEQFF. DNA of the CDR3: TGTGCCACCAGCAGCACCCTCGGGAATGAGCAGTTCTTC.

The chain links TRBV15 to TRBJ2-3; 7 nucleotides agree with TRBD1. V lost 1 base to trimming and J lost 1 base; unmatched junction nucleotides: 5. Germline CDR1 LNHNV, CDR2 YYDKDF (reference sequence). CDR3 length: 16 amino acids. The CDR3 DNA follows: TGTGCCACCAGCAGAGTAACAGGGGCGGGCACAGATACGCAGTATTTT. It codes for CATSRVTGAGTDTQYF.

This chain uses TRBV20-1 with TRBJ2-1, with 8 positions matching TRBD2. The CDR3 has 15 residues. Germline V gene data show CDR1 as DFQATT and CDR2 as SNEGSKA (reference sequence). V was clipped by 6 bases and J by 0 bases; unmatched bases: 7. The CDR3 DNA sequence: TGCAGTGCGACCAGGGCGGGAGGCTCCTACAATGAGCAGTTCTTC. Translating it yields CSATRAGGSYNEQFF.

The CDR3: CASSLRRGQGNYEQYF. Here the CDR3 DNA reads TGTGCCAGCAGCTTAAGACGGGGTCAGGGTAACTACGAGCAGTACTTC. The J gene is TRBJ2-7, the V gene TRBV7-2; tentatively, D is TRBD1 or TRBD2 (5 bases each). Germline V CDR1 and CDR2: SGHTA, FQGNSA. V shed 2 bases and J shed 3 bases, with 17 bases lying between them. This CDR3 spans 16 amino acids.

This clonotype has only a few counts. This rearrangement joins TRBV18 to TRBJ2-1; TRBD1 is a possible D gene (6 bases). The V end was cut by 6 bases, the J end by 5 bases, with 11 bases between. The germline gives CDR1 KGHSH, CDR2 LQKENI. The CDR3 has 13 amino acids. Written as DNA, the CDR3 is TGTGCCAGCTCTCTCGGACAGCACAATGAGCAGTTCTTC. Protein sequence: CASSLGQHNEQFF. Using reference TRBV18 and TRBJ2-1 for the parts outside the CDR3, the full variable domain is NAGVMQNPRHLVRRRGQEARLRCSPMKGHSHVYWYRQLPEEGLKFMVYLQKENIIDESGMPKERFSAEFPKEGPSILRIQQVVRGDSAAYFCASSLGQHNEQFFGPGTRLTVL.

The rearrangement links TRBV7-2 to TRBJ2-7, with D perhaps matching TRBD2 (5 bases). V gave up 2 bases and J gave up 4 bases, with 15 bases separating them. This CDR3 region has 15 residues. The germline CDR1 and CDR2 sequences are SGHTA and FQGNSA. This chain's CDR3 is CASSLNPGNSYEQYF. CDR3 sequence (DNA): TGTGCCAGCAGCTTAAACCCCGGGAACTCATACGAGCAGTACTTC.

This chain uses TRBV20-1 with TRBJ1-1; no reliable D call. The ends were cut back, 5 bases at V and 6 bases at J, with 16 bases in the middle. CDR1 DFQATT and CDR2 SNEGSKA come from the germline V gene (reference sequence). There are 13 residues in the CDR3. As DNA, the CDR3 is TGCAGTGCTCGGAGGACGGCATTACCTGAAGCTTTCTTT. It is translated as CSARRTALPEAFF.

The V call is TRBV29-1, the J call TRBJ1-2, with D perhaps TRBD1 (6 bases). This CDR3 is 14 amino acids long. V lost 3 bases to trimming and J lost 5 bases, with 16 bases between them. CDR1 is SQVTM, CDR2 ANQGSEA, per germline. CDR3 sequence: CSVEGAGRVYGYTF. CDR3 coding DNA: TGCAGCGTTGAGGGGGCAGGGCGGGTTTATGGCTACACCTTC.

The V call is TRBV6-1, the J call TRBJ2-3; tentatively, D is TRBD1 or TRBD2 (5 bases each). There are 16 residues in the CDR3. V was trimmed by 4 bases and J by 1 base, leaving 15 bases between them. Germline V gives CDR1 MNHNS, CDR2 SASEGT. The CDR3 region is CASSAYRDRRTDTQYF. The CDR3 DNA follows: TGTGCCAGCAGTGCTTACCGGGACCGACGCACAGATACGCAGTATTTT.

This chain's CDR3 is CATSDLLLRTGIFYEQYF. The CDR3 region has the DNA TGTGCCACCAGTGATTTGCTTCTACGGACAGGGATCTTCTACGAGCAGTACTTC. The chain joins TRBV24-1 to TRBJ2-7, with 8 positions matching TRBD1. V lost 0 bases to trimming and J lost 3 bases; unmatched junction nucleotides: 12. The CDR3 has 18 amino acids. Germline-derived CDR1 and CDR2 are KGHDR and SFDVKD.

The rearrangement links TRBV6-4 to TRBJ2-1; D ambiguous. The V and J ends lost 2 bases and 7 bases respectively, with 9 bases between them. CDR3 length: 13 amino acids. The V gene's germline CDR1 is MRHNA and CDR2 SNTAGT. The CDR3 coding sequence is TGTGCCAGCAGTGACGGCCTAGTAAATGAGCAGTTCTTC. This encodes CASSDGLVNEQFF.

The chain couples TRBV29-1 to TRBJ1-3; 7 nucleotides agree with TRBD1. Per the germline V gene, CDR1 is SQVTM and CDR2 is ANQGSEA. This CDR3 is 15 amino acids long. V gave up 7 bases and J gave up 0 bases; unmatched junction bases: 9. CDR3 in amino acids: CSATPDRSSGNTIYF. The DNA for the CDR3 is TGCAGCGCAACCCCGGACAGGAGCTCTGGAAACACCATATATTTT.

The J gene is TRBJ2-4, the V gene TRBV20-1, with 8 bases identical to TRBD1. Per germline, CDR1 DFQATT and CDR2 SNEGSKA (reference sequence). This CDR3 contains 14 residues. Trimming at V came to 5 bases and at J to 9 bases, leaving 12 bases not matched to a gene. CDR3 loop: CSAPRTGNMGIQYF. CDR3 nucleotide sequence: TGCAGTGCTCCTCGGACAGGGAATATGGGCATTCAGTACTTC.

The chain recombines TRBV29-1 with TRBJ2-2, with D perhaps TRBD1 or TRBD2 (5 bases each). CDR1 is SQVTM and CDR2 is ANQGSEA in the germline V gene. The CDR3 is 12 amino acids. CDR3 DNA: TGCAGTGGGGGACCTAACACCGGGGAGCTGTTTTTT. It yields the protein CSGGPNTGELFF.

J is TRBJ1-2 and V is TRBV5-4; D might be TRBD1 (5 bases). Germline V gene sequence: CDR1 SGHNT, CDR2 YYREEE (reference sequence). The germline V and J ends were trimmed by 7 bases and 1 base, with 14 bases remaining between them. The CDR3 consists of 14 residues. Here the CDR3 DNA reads TGTGCCAGCGGGACCGGGATGATTAACTATGGCTACACCTTC. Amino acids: CASGTGMINYGYTF.

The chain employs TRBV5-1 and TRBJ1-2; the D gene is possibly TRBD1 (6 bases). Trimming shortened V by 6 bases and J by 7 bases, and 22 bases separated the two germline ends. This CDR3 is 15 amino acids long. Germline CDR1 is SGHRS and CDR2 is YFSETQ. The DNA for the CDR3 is TGCGCCAGCACCGAGACGACAGGTCCATTAGCTGGCTACACCTTC. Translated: CASTETTGPLAGYTF.

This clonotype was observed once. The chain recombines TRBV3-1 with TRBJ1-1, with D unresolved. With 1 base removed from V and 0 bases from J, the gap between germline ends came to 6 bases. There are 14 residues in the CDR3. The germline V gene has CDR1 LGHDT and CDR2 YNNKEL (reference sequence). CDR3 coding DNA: TGTGCCAGCAGCCAAGGACATATGAACACTGAAGCTTTCTTT. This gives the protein CASSQGHMNTEAFF.

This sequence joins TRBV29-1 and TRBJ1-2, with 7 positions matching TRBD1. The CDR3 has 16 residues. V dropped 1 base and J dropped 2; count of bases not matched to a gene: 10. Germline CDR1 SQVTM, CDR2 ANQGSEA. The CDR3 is CSVEGGATGSNYGYTF. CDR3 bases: TGCAGCGTTGAAGGAGGGGCGACAGGGTCGAACTATGGCTACACCTTC.

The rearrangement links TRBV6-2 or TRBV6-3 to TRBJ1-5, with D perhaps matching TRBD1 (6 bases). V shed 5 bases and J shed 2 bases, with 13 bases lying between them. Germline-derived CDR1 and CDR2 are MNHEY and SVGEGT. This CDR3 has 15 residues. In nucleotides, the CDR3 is TGTGCCAGCAGTCGACAGGTTGGAGGCAATCAGCCCCAGCATTTT. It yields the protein CASSRQVGGNQPQHF.

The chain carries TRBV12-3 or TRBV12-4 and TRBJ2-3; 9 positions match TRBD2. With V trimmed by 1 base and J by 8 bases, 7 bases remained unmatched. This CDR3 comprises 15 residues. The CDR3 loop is CASSLVQAGGSTQYF. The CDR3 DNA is TGTGCCAGCAGTTTAGTTCAAGCGGGAGGTTCTACGCAGTATTTT.

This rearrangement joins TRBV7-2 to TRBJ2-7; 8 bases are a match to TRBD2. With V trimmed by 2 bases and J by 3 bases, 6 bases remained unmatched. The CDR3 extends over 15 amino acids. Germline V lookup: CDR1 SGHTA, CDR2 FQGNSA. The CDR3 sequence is CASSLSSGNHYEQYF. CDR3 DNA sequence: TGTGCCAGCAGCTTAAGTAGCGGGAATCACTACGAGCAGTACTTC.

For the CDR3, the DNA is TGTGCCAGCAATCCATCGGACACCGACTCCTACAATGAGCAGTTCTTC. This encodes CASNPSDTDSYNEQFF. This chain connects TRBV2 to TRBJ2-1; possibly TRBD1 for D (5 bases). The CDR3 length is 16 residues. The germline CDR1 and CDR2 sequences are SNHLY and FYNNEI. Trimming removed 7 bases from V and 0 bases from J, with 16 bases in between.

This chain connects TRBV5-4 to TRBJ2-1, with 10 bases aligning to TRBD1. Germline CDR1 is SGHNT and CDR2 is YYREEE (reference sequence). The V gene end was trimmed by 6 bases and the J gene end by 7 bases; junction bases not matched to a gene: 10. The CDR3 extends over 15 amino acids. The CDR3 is CASTKGGTGVNEQFF. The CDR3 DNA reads TGTGCCAGCACAAAAGGGGGGACAGGGGTGAATGAGCAGTTCTTC. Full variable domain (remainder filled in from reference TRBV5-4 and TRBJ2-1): ETGVTQSPTHLIKTRGQQVTLRCSSQSGHNTVSWYQQALGQGPQFIFQYYREEENGRGNFPPRFSGLQFPNYSSELNVNALELDDSALYLCASTKGGTGVNEQFFGPGTRLTVL.

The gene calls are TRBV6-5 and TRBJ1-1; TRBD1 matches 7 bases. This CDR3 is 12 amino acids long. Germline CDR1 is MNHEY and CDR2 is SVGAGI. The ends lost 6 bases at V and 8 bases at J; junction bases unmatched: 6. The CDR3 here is CASRPPTGEAFF. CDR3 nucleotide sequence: TGTGCCAGCAGGCCTCCGACAGGGGAAGCTTTCTTT.

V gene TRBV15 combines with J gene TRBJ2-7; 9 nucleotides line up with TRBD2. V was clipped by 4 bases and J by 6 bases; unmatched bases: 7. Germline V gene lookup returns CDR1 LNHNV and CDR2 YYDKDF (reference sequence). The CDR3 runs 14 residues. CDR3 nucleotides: TGTGCCACCAGCATAGGACTAGCGAGTACCGAGCAGTACTTC. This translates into CATSIGLASTEQYF.

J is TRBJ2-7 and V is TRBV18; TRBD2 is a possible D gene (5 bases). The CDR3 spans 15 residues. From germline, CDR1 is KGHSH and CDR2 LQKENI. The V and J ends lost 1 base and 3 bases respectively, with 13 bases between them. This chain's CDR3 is CASSPREGVVYEQYF. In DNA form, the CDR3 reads TGTGCCAGCTCACCACGCGAGGGAGTGGTCTACGAGCAGTACTTC.

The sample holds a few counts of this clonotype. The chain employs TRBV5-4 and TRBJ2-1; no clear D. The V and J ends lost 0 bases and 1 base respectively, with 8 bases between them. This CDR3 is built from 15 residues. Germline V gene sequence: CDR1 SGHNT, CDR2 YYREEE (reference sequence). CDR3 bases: TGTGCCAGCAGCTTGGATTCCGGGTCCTACAATGAGCAGTTCTTC. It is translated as CASSLDSGSYNEQFF.